This entry describes one T cell receptor (beta chain). Original processing methods: Amplification of reference gene primers was used by the study to estimate nucleated cell counts. Assay: immunoSEQ multiplex PCR; the TCRdb copy retains only in-frame clones and omits some. The D gene and trimming were derived from the DNA, and the V and J assignments and clone size from that table. The sample holds about 220,000 clones, 80% to 90% seen once. These data are taken from a study of blood T cell repertoires in COVID-19. Study-level information: COVID-19 samples collected from the United States, Italy and Spain covered acute and convalescent phases. PBMCs, B-cell-depleted T cells, or T cells were the source of the cDNA or gDNA that made up the material.

Sequences were obtained from peripheral blood. This TCR was sampled from a woman aged 70-85 years with acute or convalescent COVID-19.

The CDR3 is CASSKSFERTGGFYEQYF. The DNA of the CDR3 is TGTGCCAGCAGCAAATCGTTCGAGCGGACAGGGGGGTTCTACGAGCAGTACTTC. V gene TRBV21-1 combines with J gene TRBJ2-7; the table's D call, TRBD1, has no DNA check behind it. TRBV21-1 is a pseudogene. The CDR3 is 18 amino acids.